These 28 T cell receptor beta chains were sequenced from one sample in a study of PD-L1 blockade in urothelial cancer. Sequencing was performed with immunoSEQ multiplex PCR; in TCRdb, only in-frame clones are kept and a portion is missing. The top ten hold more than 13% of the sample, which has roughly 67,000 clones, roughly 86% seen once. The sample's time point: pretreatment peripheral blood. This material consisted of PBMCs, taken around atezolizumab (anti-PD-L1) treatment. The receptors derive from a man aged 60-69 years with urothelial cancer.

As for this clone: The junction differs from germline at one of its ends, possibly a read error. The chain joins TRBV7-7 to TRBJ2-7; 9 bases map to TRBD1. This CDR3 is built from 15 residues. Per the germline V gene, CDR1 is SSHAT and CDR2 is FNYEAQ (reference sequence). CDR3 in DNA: TGTGCTAGCAGCTTAGCCACGGGACAGGGTTACGAGCAGTACTTC. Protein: CASSLATGQGYEQYF.

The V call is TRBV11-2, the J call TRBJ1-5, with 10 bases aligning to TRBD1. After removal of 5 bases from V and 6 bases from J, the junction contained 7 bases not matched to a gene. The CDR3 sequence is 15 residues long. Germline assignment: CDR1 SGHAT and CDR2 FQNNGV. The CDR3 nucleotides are TGTGCCAGCAGCCTCGGGACAGGGGCGGGTCAGCCCCAGCATTTT. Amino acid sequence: CASSLGTGAGQPQHF.

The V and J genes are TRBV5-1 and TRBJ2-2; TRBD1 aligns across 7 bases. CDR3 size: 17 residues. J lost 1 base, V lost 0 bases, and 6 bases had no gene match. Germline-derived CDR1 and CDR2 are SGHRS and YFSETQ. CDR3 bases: TGCGCCAGCAGCTTGGCCCGAGGGGGCGAGAACACCGGGGAGCTGTTTTTT. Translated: CASSLARGGENTGELFF.

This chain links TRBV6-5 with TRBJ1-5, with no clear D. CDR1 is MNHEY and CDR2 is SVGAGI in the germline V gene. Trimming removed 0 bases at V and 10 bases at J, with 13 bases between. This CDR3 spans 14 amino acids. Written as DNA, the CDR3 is TGTGCCAGCAGTTACTCGATCCGAGGAGGACCCCAGCATTTT. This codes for CASSYSIRGGPQHF.

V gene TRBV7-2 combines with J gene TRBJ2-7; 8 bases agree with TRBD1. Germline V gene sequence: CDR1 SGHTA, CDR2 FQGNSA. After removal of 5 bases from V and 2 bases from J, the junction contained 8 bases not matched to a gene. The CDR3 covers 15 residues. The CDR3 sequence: CASSPTPGQAYEQYF. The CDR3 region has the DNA TGTGCCAGCAGCCCAACGCCGGGACAGGCCTACGAGCAGTACTTC.

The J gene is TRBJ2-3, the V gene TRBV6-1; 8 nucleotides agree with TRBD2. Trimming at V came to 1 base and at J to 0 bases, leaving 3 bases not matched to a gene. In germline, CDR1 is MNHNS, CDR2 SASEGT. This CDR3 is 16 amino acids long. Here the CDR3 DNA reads TGTGCCAGCAGTGAAGTATTAGCGGGGAGCACAGATACGCAGTATTTT. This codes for CASSEVLAGSTDTQYF.

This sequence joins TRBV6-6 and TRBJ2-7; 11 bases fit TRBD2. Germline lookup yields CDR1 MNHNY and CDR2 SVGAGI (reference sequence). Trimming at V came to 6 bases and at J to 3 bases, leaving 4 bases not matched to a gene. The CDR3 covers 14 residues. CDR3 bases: TGTGCCAGCAGCCCAACTAGCGGGGGCTACGAGCAGTACTTC. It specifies CASSPTSGGYEQYF.

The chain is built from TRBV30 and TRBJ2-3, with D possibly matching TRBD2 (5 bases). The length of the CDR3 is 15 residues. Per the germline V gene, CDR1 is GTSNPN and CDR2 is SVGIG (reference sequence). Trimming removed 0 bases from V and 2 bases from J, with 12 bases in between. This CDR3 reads CAWSVIRTPTDTQYF. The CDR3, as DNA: TGTGCCTGGAGTGTAATCCGGACTCCCACAGATACGCAGTATTTT.

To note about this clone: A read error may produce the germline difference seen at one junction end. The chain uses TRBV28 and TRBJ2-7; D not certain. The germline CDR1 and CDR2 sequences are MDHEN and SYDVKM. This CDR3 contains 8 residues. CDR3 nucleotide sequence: TGTGCCAGCAGTTCTCGTGACTTC. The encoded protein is CASSSRDF.

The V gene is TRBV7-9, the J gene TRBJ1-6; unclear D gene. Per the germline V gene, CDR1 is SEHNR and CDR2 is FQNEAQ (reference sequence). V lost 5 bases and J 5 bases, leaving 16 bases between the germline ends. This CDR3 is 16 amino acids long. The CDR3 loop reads CASSPPPYGDNSPLHF. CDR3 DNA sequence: TGTGCCAGCAGCCCCCCCCCGTATGGAGATAATTCACCCCTCCACTTT.

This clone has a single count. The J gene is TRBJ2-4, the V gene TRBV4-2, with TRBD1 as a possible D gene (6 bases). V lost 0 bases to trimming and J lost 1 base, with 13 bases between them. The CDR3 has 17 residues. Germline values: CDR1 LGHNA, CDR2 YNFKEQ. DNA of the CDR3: TGTGCCAGCAGCCAAGACACGTTGGGGGCCGCCAAAAACATTCAGTACTTC. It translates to CASSQDTLGAAKNIQYF.

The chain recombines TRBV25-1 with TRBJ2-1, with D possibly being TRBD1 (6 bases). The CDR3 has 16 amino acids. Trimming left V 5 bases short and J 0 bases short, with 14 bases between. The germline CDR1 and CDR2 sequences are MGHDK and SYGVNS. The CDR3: CASSPRQASSYNEQFF. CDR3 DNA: TGTGCCAGCAGTCCCCGACAGGCCAGCTCCTACAATGAGCAGTTCTTC. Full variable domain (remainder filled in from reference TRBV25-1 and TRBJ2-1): EADIYQTPRYLVIGTGKKITLECSQTMGHDKMYWYQQDPGMELHLIHYSYGVNSTEKGDLSSESTVSRIRTEHFPLTLESARPSHTSQYLCASSPRQASSYNEQFFGPGTRLTVL.

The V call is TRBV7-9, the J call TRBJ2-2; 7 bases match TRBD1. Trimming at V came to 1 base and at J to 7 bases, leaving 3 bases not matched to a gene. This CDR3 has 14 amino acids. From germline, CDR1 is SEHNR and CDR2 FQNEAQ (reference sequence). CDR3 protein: CASSLVQGLGELFF. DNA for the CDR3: TGTGCCAGCAGCTTAGTACAGGGGCTCGGGGAGCTGTTTTTT.

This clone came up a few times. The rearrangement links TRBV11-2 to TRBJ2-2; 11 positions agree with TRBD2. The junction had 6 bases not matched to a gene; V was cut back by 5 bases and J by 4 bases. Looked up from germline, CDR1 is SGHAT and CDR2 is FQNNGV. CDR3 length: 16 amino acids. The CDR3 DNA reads TGTGCCAGCAGCGGTAGCGGGGGGGCCGGCACCGGGGAGCTGTTTTTT. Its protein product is CASSGSGGAGTGELFF.

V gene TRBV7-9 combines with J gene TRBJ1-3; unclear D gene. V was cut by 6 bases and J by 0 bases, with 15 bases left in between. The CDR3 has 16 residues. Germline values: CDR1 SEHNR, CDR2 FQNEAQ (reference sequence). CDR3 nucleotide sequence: TGTGCCAGCAGAATAACAGACCTTGACTCTGGAAACACCATATATTTT. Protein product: CASRITDLDSGNTIYF.

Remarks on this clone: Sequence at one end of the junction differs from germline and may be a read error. The CDR3 DNA sequence: TGTGCTAGTGGATTCGCGGGGATGGGAGTCTTC. This encodes CASGFAGMGVF. V usage is TRBV12-5 and J usage is TRBJ2-1; TRBD2 is a possible D gene (6 bases). The CDR3 covers 11 residues. The germline V gene encodes CDR1 LGHNT and CDR2 FRNRAP.

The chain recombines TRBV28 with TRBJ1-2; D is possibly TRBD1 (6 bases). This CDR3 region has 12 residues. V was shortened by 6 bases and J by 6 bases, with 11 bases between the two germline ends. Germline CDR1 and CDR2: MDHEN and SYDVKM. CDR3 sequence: CASSWTADGYTF. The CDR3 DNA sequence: TGTGCCAGCAGCTGGACAGCAGATGGCTACACCTTC.

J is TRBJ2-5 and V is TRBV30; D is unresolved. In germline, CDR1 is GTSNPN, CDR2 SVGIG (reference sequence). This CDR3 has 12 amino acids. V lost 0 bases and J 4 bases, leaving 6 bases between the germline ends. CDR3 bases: TGTGCCTGGAGTGTACTTGGAGAGACCCAGTACTTC. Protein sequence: CAWSVLGETQYF.

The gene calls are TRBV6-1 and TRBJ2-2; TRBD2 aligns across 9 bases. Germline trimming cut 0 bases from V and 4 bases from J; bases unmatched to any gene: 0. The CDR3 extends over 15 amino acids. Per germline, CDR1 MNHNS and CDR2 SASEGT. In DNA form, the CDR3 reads TGTGCCAGCAGTGAAGCTAGCGGGGGCACCGGGGAGCTGTTTTTT. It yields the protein CASSEASGGTGELFF.

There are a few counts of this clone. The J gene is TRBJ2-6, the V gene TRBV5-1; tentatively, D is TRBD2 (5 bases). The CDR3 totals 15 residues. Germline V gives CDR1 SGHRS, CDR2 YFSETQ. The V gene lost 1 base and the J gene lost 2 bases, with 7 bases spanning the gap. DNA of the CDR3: TGCGCCAGCAGCTTGTTGGGAGCTGGGGCCAACGTCCTGACTTTC. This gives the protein CASSLLGAGANVLTF.

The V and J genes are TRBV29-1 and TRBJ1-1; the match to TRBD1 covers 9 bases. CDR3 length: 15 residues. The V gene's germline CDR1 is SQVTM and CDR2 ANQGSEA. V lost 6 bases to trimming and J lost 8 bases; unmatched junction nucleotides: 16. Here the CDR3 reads CSVTPSGTGTVEAFF. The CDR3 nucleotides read TGCAGCGTAACCCCGTCCGGGACAGGGACTGTAGAAGCTTTCTTT.

In DNA, the CDR3 is TGCGCCAGCAGCTTTGAGACAGGGGGCTACGAGCAGTACTTC. Its protein product is CASSFETGGYEQYF. This chain links TRBV5-1 with TRBJ2-7; 9 positions match TRBD1. The CDR3 is 14 residues long. Germline CDR1 SGHRS, CDR2 YFSETQ. Trimming took 2 bases from V and 3 from J; bases not matched to a gene: 3.

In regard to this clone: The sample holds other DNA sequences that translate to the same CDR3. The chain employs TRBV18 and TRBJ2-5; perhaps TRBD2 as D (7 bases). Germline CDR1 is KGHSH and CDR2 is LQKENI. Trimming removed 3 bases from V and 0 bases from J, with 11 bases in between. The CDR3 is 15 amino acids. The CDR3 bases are TGTGCCAGCTCACCTCGAGGGGGGGACCAAGAGACCCAGTACTTC. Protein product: CASSPRGGDQETQYF.

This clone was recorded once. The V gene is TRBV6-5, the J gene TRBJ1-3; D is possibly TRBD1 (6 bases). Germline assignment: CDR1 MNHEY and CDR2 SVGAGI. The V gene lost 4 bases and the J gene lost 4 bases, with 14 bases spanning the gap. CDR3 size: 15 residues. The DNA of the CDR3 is TGTGCCAGCAGTTTATACAGGGTGGCGGGAAACACCATATATTTT. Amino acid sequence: CASSLYRVAGNTIYF.

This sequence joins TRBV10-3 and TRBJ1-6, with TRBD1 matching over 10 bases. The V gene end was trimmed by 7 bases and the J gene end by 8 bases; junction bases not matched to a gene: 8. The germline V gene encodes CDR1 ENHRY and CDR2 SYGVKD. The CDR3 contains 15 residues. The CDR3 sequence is CAINSPGTGDSPLHF. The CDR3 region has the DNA TGTGCCATCAATTCACCCGGGACAGGGGATTCACCCCTCCACTTT.

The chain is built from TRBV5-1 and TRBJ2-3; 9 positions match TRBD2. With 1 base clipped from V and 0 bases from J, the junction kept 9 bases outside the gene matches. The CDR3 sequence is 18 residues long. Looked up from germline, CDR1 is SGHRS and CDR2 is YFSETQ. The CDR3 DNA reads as TGCGCCAGCAGCTTGACTAGCGGGCCGATGACTAGCACAGATACGCAGTATTTT. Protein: CASSLTSGPMTSTDTQYF. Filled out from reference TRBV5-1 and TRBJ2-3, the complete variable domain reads KAGVTQTPRYLIKTRGQQVTLSCSPISGHRSVSWYQQTPGQGLQFLFEYFSETQRNKGNFPGRFSGRQFSNSRSEMNVSTLELGDSALYLCASSLTSGPMTSTDTQYFGPGTRLTVL.

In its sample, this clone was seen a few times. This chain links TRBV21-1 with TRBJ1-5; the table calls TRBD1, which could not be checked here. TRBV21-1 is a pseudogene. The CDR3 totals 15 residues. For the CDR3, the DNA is TGTGCCAGCAGCCTGAGAGACAGATCGTATCAGCCCCAGCATTTT. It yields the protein CASSLRDRSYQPQHF.

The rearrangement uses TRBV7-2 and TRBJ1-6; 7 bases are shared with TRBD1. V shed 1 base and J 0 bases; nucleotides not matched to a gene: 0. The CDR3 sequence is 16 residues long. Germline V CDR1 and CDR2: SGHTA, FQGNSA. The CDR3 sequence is CASSLDRGSYNSPLHF. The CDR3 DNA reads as TGTGCCAGCAGCTTAGACAGGGGCTCCTATAATTCACCCCTCCACTTT.